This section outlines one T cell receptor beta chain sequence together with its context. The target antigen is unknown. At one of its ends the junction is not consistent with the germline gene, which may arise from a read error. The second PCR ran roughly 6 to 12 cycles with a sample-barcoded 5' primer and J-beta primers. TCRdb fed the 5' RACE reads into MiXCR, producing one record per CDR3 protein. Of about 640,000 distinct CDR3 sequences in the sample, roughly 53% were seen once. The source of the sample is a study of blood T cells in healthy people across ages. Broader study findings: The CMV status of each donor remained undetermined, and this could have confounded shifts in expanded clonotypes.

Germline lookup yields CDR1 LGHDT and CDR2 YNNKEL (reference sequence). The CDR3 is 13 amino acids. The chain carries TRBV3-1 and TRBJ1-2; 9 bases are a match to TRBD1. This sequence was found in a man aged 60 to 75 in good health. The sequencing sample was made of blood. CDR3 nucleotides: TGCGCCAGCAGCCAGGGACAGGGCGATGGCTACACCTTC. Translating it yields CASSQGQGDGYTF.